This passage covers 26 T cell receptor beta chains from one sample sequenced in a study of blood T cell repertoires in COVID-19. TCRdb's table, derived via immunoSEQ multiplex PCR, lists solely in-frame clones and lacks some. The profile shows 140,000 or so clones, over 75% of them singletons. Sequences were obtained from peripheral blood. The receptors shown here come from a man between 65 and 85 years old with acute or convalescent COVID-19.

This sequence joins TRBV18 and TRBJ2-5; 10 bases are shared with TRBD2. The DNA end favors TRBJ2-7, so the J call may be wrong. The germline V gene encodes CDR1 KGHSH and CDR2 LQKENI. This CDR3 region has 18 residues. The chain's CDR3 is CASSPPSGGASGSYEQYF. The CDR3 nucleotides read TGTGCCAGCTCACCACCGAGCGGGGGGGCGTCTGGTTCCTACGAGCAGTACTTC.

V and J are TRBV7-9 and TRBJ2-1; no clear D. The ends were cut back, 5 bases at V and 1 base at J, with 12 bases in the middle. CDR1 is SEHNR and CDR2 is FQNEAQ in the germline V gene (reference sequence). The CDR3 contains 15 residues. CDR3 in amino acids: CASSLVTSSYNEQFF. The DNA for the CDR3 is TGTGCCAGCAGCCTGGTGACTTCGTCCTACAATGAGCAGTTCTTC.

The chain is built from TRBV6-4 and TRBJ1-1, with a possible D match to TRBD1 (6 bases). V lost 5 bases, J lost 11 bases, and 21 bases lay in between. Germline CDR1 reads MRHNA; CDR2 reads SNTAGT. The length of the CDR3 is 14 residues. CDR3 region: CASSPESVGARAFF. DNA for the CDR3: TGTGCCAGCAGTCCGGAATCGGTGGGGGCGCGGGCTTTCTTT.

The chain has TRBV7-2 and TRBJ1-5; 7 bases align to TRBD1. From germline, CDR1 is SGHTA and CDR2 FQGNSA. The CDR3 spans 15 residues. V trimming: 1 base; J trimming: 2 bases; junction bases outside the gene matches: 2. CDR3: CASSLDGQGNQPQHF. CDR3 nucleotide sequence: TGTGCCAGCAGCTTAGATGGACAGGGCAATCAGCCCCAGCATTTT.

The V and J genes are TRBV5-4 and TRBJ2-2, with 12 bases aligning to TRBD2. The CDR3 sequence is 16 residues long. Germline V gene data show CDR1 as SGHNT and CDR2 as YYREEE (reference sequence). V was clipped by 2 bases and J by 4 bases; unmatched bases: 3. CDR3 DNA sequence: TGTGCCAGCAGCTTACCGGGACTAGCGGGCACCGGGGAGCTGTTTTTT. Its translation is CASSLPGLAGTGELFF. The entire variable domain, with the rest obtained from reference TRBV5-4 and TRBJ2-2, is as follows: ETGVTQSPTHLIKTRGQQVTLRCSSQSGHNTVSWYQQALGQGPQFIFQYYREEENGRGNFPPRFSGLQFPNYSSELNVNALELDDSALYLCASSLPGLAGTGELFFGEGSRLTVL.

The V gene is TRBV5-1, the J gene TRBJ2-1, with 8 positions matching TRBD1. CDR1 is SGHRS, CDR2 YFSETQ, per germline. Unmatched junction bases numbered 8, after V lost 0 bases and J lost 9 bases. The CDR3 runs 15 residues. CDR3 region: CASSLGRQGASEQFF. DNA for the CDR3: TGCGCCAGCAGCTTGGGGCGGCAGGGGGCATCTGAGCAGTTCTTC. The full variable domain, completed using reference TRBV5-1 and TRBJ2-1, is KAGVTQTPRYLIKTRGQQVTLSCSPISGHRSVSWYQQTPGQGLQFLFEYFSETQRNKGNFPGRFSGRQFSNSRSEMNVSTLELGDSALYLCASSLGRQGASEQFFGPGTRLTVL.

The CDR3 nucleotides read TGTGCCAGCACCCCGGACAGGGCGGTACAGTCACCCCTCCACTTT. This translates into CASTPDRAVQSPLHF. The genes are TRBV6-5 and TRBJ1-6; 8 positions agree with TRBD1. The CDR3 is made up of 15 amino acids. Germline-derived CDR1 and CDR2 are MNHEY and SVGAGI. V was pared by 7 bases and J by 10 bases, with 12 bases of the junction left unmatched.

The CDR3 DNA is TGCGCCAGCAGCTCCGGACAGAGAGAGACCCAGTACTTC. It yields the protein CASSSGQRETQYF. V usage is TRBV5-1 and J usage is TRBJ2-5; possibly TRBD1 for D (6 bases). This CDR3 region has 13 residues. With 3 bases removed from V and 4 bases from J, the gap between germline ends came to 10 bases. The germline gives CDR1 SGHRS, CDR2 YFSETQ.

The CDR3: CATSSGQGRAKNIQYF. As DNA, the CDR3 is TGTGCCACCAGCAGCGGACAGGGTAGAGCCAAAAACATTCAGTACTTC. V gene TRBV15 combines with J gene TRBJ2-4; TRBD1 agrees at 8 bases. Losses at the gene ends were 3 bases for V and 0 bases for J; bases not matched to a gene: 4. The CDR3 totals 16 residues. Germline CDR1 LNHNV, CDR2 YYDKDF (reference sequence).

This clone was seen a few times. The chain combines TRBV28 with TRBJ1-2; weak D call: TRBD1 (5 bases). Trimming removed 4 bases at V and 4 bases at J, with 16 bases between. The germline gives CDR1 MDHEN, CDR2 SYDVKM. The length of the CDR3 is 15 residues. CDR3 amino acids: CASSSVRGGAYGYTF. CDR3 coding DNA: TGTGCCAGCAGTTCAGTCCGGGGGGGTGCCTATGGCTACACCTTC.

The chain is built from TRBV19 and TRBJ1-4; 7 nucleotides match TRBD1. V shed 6 bases, J shed 0 bases, and the junction held 7 bases outside the gene matches. CDR3 size: 16 residues. Germline loops: CDR1 LNHDA, CDR2 SQIVND (reference sequence). CDR3 region: CASRSGTAATNEKLFF. The CDR3 coding sequence is TGTGCCAGTAGGTCCGGGACAGCGGCAACTAATGAAAAACTGTTTTTT. Based on the CDR3 plus reference TRBV19 and TRBJ1-4, the full variable domain is DGGITQSPKYLFRKEGQNVTLSCEQNLNHDAMYWYRQDPGQGLRLIYYSQIVNDFQKGDIAEGYSVSREKKESFPLTVTSAQKNPTAFYLCASRSGTAATNEKLFFGSGTQLSVL.

The rearrangement uses TRBV5-1 and TRBJ2-5, with 12 bases matching TRBD1. The CDR3 runs to 18 residues. CDR1 is SGHRS and CDR2 is YFSETQ in the germline V gene. The trim removed 4 bases at V and 2 bases at J, leaving 12 bases unmatched. CDR3 DNA: TGCGCCAGCAGCCTGGGACAGGGGGCAAGAAGGGGGCAAGAGACCCAGTACTTC. Amino acid sequence: CASSLGQGARRGQETQYF.

This CDR3 reads CASSRTISTDTQYF. The CDR3 coding sequence is TGTGCCAGCAGCCGGACTATTAGCACAGATACGCAGTATTTT. This rearrangement joins TRBV7-2 to TRBJ2-3; D is possibly TRBD2 (6 bases). The CDR3 runs 14 residues. V was trimmed by 5 bases and J by 0 bases, leaving 9 bases between them. Germline lookup yields CDR1 SGHTA and CDR2 FQGNSA.

Of note for this clone: In the same sample, other DNA sequences code for this CDR3. This chain links TRBV10-3 with TRBJ2-5; D may be TRBD2 (6 bases). The CDR3 has 14 amino acids. The germline gives CDR1 ENHRY, CDR2 SYGVKD. Trimming took 0 bases from V and 3 from J, leaving 8 bases between them. The CDR3 loop reads CAISESTGEETQYF. The CDR3 DNA reads TGTGCCATCAGTGAGTCGACGGGAGAAGAGACCCAGTACTTC.

V gene TRBV9 combines with J gene TRBJ2-5, with D perhaps matching TRBD2 (5 bases). CDR3 length: 14 residues. In germline, CDR1 is SGDLS, CDR2 YYNGEE. The V end lost 4 bases, the J end lost 5 bases, and 15 bases lay between the germline ends. The chain's CDR3 is CASSSGGARETQYF. The CDR3 nucleotides are TGTGCCAGCAGCTCAGGAGGTGCTCGGGAGACCCAGTACTTC. The full variable domain, in which reference TRBV9 and TRBJ2-5 provide the parts outside the CDR3, is DSGVTQTPKHLITATGQRVTLRCSPRSGDLSVYWYQQSLDQGLQFLIQYYNGEERAKGNILERFSAQQFPDLHSELNLSSLELGDSALYFCASSSGGARETQYFGPGTRLLVL.

The V and J genes are TRBV28 and TRBJ2-5, with D tentatively TRBD1 (6 bases). This CDR3 region has 16 residues. V was cut by 6 bases and J by 4 bases, with 21 bases left in between. Germline V gene lookup returns CDR1 MDHEN and CDR2 SYDVKM. CDR3 DNA: TGTGCCAGCAGCTCCAAGCCGGGACACGTAAGAGAGACCCAGTACTTC. It yields the protein CASSSKPGHVRETQYF.

The gene calls are TRBV3-1 (or the pseudogene TRBV3-2) and TRBJ2-3, with TRBD2 matching over 11 bases. Germline V lookup: CDR1 LGHDT, CDR2 YNNKEL (reference sequence). The V segment lost 3 bases and the J segment 6 bases; nucleotides outside the gene matches: 5. The CDR3 covers 15 residues. CDR3 bases: TGTGCCAGCAGCCAGACTAGCGGGGTCTCGGATACGCAGTATTTT. The encoded protein is CASSQTSGVSDTQYF.

V is TRBV5-5 and J is TRBJ1-4; unclear D gene. Per the germline V gene, CDR1 is SGHKS and CDR2 is YYEKEE (reference sequence). The CDR3 is 10 amino acids. V was pared by 8 bases and J by 8 bases, with 7 bases between. CDR3 amino acids: CARLDEKLFF. The CDR3, as DNA: TGTGCCAGGCTAGACGAAAAACTGTTTTTT.

V gene TRBV6-5 combines with J gene TRBJ1-2; 9 nucleotides align to TRBD1. This CDR3 is 14 amino acids long. V trimming: 5 bases; J trimming: 5 bases; junction bases outside the gene matches: 6. Germline V gene sequence: CDR1 MNHEY, CDR2 SVGAGI. The CDR3 here is CASSIRTGEYGYTF. The CDR3 nucleotides are TGTGCCAGCAGTATACGGACAGGGGAGTATGGCTACACCTTC.

The CDR3, as DNA: TGTGCCAGCTCACTTGGACAGGGGGTAAACGAGCAGTACTTC. Protein: CASSLGQGVNEQYF. This rearrangement joins TRBV18 to TRBJ2-7; 10 nucleotides match TRBD1. The CDR3 contains 14 residues. Trimming took 4 bases from V and 5 from J; bases not matched to a gene: 5. Germline CDR1 is KGHSH and CDR2 is LQKENI.

J is TRBJ1-2 and V is TRBV11-2; a possible D gene is TRBD1 (6 bases). This CDR3 comprises 14 residues. V was clipped by 0 bases and J by 8 bases, with 13 bases between them. Per germline, CDR1 SGHAT and CDR2 FQNNGV. CDR3 DNA: TGTGCCAGCAGCTTAGATGAGGGGGAATTGGGCTACACCTTC. Protein product: CASSLDEGELGYTF.

This clone has more than one count but fewer than ten. J is TRBJ1-3 and V is TRBV7-9, with a weak D call TRBD1 (6 bases). The V and J ends lost 2 bases and 4 bases respectively, with 15 bases between them. Germline V lookup: CDR1 SEHNR, CDR2 FQNEAQ (reference sequence). The CDR3 covers 16 residues. CDR3 coding DNA: TGTGCCAGCAGCTTACTGGCAGGGGACATCGGAAACACCATATATTTT. Amino acid sequence: CASSLLAGDIGNTIYF.

The rearrangement uses TRBV18 and TRBJ2-7, with 8 nucleotides matching TRBD1. Trimming took 2 bases from V and 6 from J; bases not matched to a gene: 9. Germline V gene data show CDR1 as KGHSH and CDR2 as LQKENI. CDR3 length: 15 amino acids. The CDR3 is CASSPSGQGALEQYF. The CDR3 DNA reads as TGTGCCAGCTCACCATCGGGCCAGGGGGCTCTCGAGCAGTACTTC.

This chain uses TRBV28 with TRBJ1-1, with D uncertain. CDR3 size: 15 residues. The ends were cut back, 1 base at V and 1 base at J, with 10 bases in the middle. Germline lookup yields CDR1 MDHEN and CDR2 SYDVKM. The DNA for the CDR3 is TGTGCCAGCAGTTTATTAGCCCCGGAGAACACTGAAGCTTTCTTT. Translating gives CASSLLAPENTEAFF.

The V and J genes are TRBV5-1 and TRBJ1-1; TRBD1 agrees at 8 bases. Losses at the gene ends were 3 bases for V and 2 bases for J; bases not matched to a gene: 6. The length of the CDR3 is 15 residues. Germline values: CDR1 SGHRS, CDR2 YFSETQ. The DNA for the CDR3 is TGCGCCAGCAGCTGGCAGGGGGCAGGTAACACTGAAGCTTTCTTT. Translation gives CASSWQGAGNTEAFF.

The genes are TRBV4-1 and TRBJ2-2; maybe TRBD2 (5 bases). V lost 4 bases to trimming and J lost 0 bases, with 6 bases between them. This CDR3 is built from 14 residues. CDR1 is MGHRA and CDR2 is YSYEKL in the germline V gene. CDR3 in amino acids: CASSRGSNTGELFF. CDR3 sequence (DNA): TGCGCCAGCAGCCGCGGGTCGAACACCGGGGAGCTGTTTTTT.